The T cell receptor beta chain described here comes from a study of Ad26.COV2.S vaccination and SARS-CoV-2 variants. The assay was immunoSEQ multiplex PCR, and TCRdb's table has in-frame clones only and misses some. Counted here are about 280,000 clones, approximately 87% occurring once; the ten biggest clones make up roughly 3.5%. Regarding treatment: roughly 20 received Ad26.COV2.S at low or high dose, single or two shots; 5 received placebo; per-sample allocation not given. The investigators took samples on day 63 after the first vaccine or placebo injection. This clonotype was obtained from a person between 18 and 65 years old who received the Ad26.COV2.S COVID-19 vaccine or a placebo. This specimen consisted of peripheral blood, obtained in a trial of Ad26.COV2.S vaccine versus placebo.

Written as DNA, the CDR3 is TGTGCCAGCGCAGAGGGCGGGAGCTCCTACAATGAGCAGTTCTTC. Protein sequence: CASAEGGSSYNEQFF. The gene calls are TRBV11-3 and TRBJ2-1; 7 nucleotides align to TRBD2. The germline CDR1 and CDR2 sequences are SGHNT and YENEEA. The CDR3 covers 15 residues. V trimming: 8 bases; J trimming: 0 bases; junction bases outside the gene matches: 7.